This T cell receptor (beta chain) was recorded in a study of blood T cell repertoires in COVID-19. Whole-study context: Researchers got acute and convalescent COVID-19 samples from the United States, Italy and Spain.

The participants were between about 18 and 90 years old and came from 24 US areas. This clone has more than one count but fewer than ten. A read error may produce the germline difference seen at one junction end. Original data processing: Amplified reference gene primers provided the basis for estimating nucleated cell counts. Method: immunoSEQ multiplex PCR; TCRdb's copy keeps in-frame clones and lacks some. V, J and clone size are those of that table, while D and trimming were read from the DNA. The sample yields about 180,000 clones, 80% seen once. The germline gives CDR1 ENHRY, CDR2 SYGVKD. The CDR3 loop spans 15 amino acids.

This chain uses TRBV10-3 with TRBJ2-3; a possible D gene is TRBD2 (6 bases). This clonotype was obtained from a man between 60 and 75 years old who had been exposed to COVID-19. The sequenced sample was PBMCs or T cells enriched from blood (not recorded which). The CDR3 coding sequence is TGTGCCATCAGTGATCCTGGCCGGGAGACAGTTACGCAGTATTTT. This gives the protein CAISDPGRETVTQYF.